This TCR beta chain came from a study of cytomegalovirus exposure and HLA in healthy donors. Study observations and caveats: Altogether, around 160 TCR beta chains were recorded as cytomegalovirus-associated. In the analysis, some V segments, TRBV6-2 and TRBV6-3 included, were excluded as indistinguishable.

Primers: 60 Vbeta forward and 13 Jbeta reverse. Produced via immunoSEQ multiplex PCR; TCRdb's table is partial and in-frame only. The sample records some 150,000 clones, 76% being singletons. The CDR3 consists of 15 residues. CDR1 SGHRS and CDR2 YFSETQ come from the germline V gene. Trimming cost V 5 bases and J 7 bases; bases outside gene matches: 11. With respect to this clone: Its antigen remains unidentified.

This TCR was sampled from a woman aged 40 to 50 in good health and CMV-seronegative. The chain couples TRBV5-1 to TRBJ1-2; 10 bases line up with TRBD1. Material: PBMCs. The CDR3 spells CASRTDRGHDGGYTF. CDR3 sequence (DNA): TGCGCCAGCAGGACCGACAGGGGGCATGATGGTGGCTACACCTTC.